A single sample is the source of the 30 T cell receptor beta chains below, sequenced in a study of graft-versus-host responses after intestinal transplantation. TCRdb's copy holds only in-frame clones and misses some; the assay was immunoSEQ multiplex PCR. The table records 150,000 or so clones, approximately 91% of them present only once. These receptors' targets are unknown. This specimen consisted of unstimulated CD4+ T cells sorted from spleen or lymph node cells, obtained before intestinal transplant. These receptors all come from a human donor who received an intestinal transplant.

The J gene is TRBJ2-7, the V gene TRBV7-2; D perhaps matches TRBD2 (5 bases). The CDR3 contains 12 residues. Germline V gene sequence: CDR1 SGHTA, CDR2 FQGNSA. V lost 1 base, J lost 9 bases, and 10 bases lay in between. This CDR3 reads CASSLVLGGQYF. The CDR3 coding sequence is TGTGCCAGCAGCTTAGTGTTAGGAGGGCAGTACTTC.

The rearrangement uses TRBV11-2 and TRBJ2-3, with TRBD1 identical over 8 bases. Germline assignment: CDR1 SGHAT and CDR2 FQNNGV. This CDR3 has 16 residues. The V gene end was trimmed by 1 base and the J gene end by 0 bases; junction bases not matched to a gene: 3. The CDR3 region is CASSLAGGTSTDTQYF. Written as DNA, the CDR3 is TGTGCCAGCAGCTTAGCAGGGGGCACTAGCACAGATACGCAGTATTTT.

The CDR3 loop reads CASSAGQGYGYTF. In DNA form, the CDR3 reads TGTGCCAGCAGTGCGGGACAGGGCTATGGCTACACCTTC. V and J are TRBV2 and TRBJ1-2; 9 bases map to TRBD1. Germline lookup yields CDR1 SNHLY and CDR2 FYNNEI. The J segment lost 4 bases and the V segment lost 4 bases, leaving 1 base of the junction unmatched. There are 13 residues in the CDR3. Variable domain in full (rest from reference TRBV2 and TRBJ1-2): EPEVTQTPSHQVTQMGQEVILRCVPISNHLYFYWYRQILGQKVEFLVSFYNNEISEKSEIFDDQFSVERPDGSNFTLKIRSTKLEDSAMYFCASSAGQGYGYTFGSGTRLTVV.

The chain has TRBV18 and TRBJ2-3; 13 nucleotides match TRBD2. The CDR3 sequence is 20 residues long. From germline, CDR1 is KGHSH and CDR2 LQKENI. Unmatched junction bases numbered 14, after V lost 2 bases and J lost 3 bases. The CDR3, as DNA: TGTGCCAGCTCACCATTGGGACTAGCGGGATCTCCGGTTCGTACAGATACGCAGTATTTT. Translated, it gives CASSPLGLAGSPVRTDTQYF.

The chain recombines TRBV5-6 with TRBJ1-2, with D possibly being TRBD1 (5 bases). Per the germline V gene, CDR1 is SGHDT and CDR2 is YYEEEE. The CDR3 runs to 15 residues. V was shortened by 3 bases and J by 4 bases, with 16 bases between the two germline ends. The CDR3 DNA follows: TGTGCCAGCAGCTGGGGGTCGGAGGGACCCTATGGCTACACCTTC. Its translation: CASSWGSEGPYGYTF.

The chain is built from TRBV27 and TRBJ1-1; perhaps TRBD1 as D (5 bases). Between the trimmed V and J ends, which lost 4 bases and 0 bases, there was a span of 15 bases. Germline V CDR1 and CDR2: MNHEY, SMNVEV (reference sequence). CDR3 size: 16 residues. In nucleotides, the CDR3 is TGTGCCAGCAGTTATTCTCCGGGACTCCTGAACACTGAAGCTTTCTTT. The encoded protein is CASSYSPGLLNTEAFF.

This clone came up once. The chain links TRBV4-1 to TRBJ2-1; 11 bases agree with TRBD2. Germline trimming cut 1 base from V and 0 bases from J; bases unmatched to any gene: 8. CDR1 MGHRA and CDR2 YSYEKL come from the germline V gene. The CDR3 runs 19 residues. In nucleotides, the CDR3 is TGCGCCAGCAGCCAAGGAGGGACTAGCGGTCAGAGCTCCTACAATGAGCAGTTCTTC. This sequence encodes CASSQGGTSGQSSYNEQFF.

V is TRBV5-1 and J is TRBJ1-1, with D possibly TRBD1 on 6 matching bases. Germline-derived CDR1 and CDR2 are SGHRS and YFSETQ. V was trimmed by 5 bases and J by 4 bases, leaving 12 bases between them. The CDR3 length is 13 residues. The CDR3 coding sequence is TGCGCCAGCAGGTTTAGGGGGGGCACTGAAGCTTTCTTT. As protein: CASRFRGGTEAFF.

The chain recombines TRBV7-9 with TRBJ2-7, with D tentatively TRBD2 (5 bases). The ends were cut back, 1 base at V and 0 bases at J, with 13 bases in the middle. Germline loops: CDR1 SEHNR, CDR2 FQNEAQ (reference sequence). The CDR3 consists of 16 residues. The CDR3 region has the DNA TGTGCCAGCAGCTTAGTCCAACTAGGATACTCCTACGAGCAGTACTTC. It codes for CASSLVQLGYSYEQYF.

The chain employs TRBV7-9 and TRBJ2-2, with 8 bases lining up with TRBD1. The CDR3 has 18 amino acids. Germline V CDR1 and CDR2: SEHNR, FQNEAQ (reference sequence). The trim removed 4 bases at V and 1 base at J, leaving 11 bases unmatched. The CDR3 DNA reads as TGTGCCAGCAGCTCCAAACGAGTCGGGACAGGGAACACCGGGGAGCTGTTTTTT. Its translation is CASSSKRVGTGNTGELFF.

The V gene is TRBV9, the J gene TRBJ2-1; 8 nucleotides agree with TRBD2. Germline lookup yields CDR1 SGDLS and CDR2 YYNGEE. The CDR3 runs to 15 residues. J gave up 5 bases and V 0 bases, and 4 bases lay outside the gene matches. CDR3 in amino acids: CASSVEASGHNEQFF. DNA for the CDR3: TGTGCCAGCAGCGTAGAGGCTAGCGGGCACAATGAGCAGTTCTTC.

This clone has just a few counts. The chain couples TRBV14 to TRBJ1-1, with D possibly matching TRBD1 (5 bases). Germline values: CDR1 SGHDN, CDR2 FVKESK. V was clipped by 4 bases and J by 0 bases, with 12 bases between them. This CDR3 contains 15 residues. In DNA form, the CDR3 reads TGTGCCAGCAGCCCATGGGGGACGGTGAACACTGAAGCTTTCTTT. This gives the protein CASSPWGTVNTEAFF.

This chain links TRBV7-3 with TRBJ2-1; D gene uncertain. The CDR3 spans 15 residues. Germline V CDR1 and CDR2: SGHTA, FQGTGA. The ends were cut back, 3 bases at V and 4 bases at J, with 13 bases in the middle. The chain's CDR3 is CASSLAANLYNEQFF. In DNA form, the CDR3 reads TGTGCCAGCAGCTTGGCGGCTAACCTATACAATGAGCAGTTCTTC.

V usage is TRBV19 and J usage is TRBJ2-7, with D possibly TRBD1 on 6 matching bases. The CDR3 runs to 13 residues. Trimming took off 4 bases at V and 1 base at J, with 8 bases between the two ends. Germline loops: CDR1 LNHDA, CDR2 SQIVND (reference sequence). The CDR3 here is CASSNQGSYEQYF. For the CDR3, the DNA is TGTGCCAGTAGTAATCAGGGGTCCTACGAGCAGTACTTC.

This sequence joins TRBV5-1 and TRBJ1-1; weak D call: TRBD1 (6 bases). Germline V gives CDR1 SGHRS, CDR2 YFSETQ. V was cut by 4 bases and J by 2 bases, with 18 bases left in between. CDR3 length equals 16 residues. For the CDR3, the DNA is TGCGCCAGCAGCCCGGAGACAGGACTACTAAACACTGAAGCTTTCTTT. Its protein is CASSPETGLLNTEAFF.

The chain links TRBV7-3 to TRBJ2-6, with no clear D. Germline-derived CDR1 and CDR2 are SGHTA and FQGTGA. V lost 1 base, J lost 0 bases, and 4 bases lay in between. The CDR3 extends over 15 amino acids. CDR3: CASSLRDSGANVLTF. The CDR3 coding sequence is TGTGCCAGCAGCTTAAGGGACTCTGGGGCCAACGTCCTGACTTTC.

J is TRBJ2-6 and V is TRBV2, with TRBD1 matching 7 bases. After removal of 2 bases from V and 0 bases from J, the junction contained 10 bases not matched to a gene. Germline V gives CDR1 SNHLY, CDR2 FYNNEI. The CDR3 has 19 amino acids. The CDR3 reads CASSESLDRLSSGANVLTF. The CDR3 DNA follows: TGTGCCAGCAGTGAATCCCTGGACAGGTTAAGCTCTGGGGCCAACGTCCTGACTTTC.

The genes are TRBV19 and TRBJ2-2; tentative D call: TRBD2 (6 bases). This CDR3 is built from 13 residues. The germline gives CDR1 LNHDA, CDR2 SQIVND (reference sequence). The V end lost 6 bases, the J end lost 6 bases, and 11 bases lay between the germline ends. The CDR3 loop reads CASSPDYAGELFF. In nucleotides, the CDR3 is TGTGCCAGTAGCCCGGACTACGCCGGGGAGCTGTTTTTT.

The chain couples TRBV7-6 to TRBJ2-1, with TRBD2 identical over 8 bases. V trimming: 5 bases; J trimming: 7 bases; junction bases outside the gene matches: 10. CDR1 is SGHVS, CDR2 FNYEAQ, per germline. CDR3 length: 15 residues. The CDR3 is CASSPRLAQKNEQFF. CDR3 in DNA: TGTGCCAGCAGCCCTCGACTAGCGCAAAAGAATGAGCAGTTCTTC.

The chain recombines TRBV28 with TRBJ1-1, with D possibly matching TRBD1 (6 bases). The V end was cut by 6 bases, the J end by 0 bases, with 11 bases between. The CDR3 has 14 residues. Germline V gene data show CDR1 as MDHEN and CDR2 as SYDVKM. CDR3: CASRDRSMNTEAFF. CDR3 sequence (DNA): TGTGCCAGCAGAGACAGGTCCATGAACACTGAAGCTTTCTTT. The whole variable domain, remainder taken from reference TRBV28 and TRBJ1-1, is DVKVTQSSRYLVKRTGEKVFLECVQDMDHENMFWYRQDPGLGLRLIYFSYDVKMKEKGDIPEGYSVSREKKERFSLILESASTNQTSMYLCASRDRSMNTEAFFGQGTRLTVV.

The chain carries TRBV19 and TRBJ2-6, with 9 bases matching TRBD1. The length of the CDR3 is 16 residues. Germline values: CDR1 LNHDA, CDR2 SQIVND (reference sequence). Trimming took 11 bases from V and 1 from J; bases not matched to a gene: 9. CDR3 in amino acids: CAAGTGSGSGANVLTF. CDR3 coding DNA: TGTGCCGCGGGGACAGGGTCCGGGTCTGGGGCCAACGTCCTGACTTTC.

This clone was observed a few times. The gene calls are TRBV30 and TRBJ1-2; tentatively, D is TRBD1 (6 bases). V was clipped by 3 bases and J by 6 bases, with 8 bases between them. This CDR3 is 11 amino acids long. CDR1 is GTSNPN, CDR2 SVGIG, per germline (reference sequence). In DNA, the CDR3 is TGTGCCTGGAGCCAGGGGAATGGCTACACCTTC. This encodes CAWSQGNGYTF.

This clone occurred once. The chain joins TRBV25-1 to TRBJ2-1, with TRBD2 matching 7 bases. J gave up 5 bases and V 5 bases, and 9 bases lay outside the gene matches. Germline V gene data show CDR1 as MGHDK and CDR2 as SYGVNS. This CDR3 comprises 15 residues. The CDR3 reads CASSSHGLVDNEQFF. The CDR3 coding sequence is TGTGCCAGCAGTTCCCACGGACTAGTGGACAATGAGCAGTTCTTC.

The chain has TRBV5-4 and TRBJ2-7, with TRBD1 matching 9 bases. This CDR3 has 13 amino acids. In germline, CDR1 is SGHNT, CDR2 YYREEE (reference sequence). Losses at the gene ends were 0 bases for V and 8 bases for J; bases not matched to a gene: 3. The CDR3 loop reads CASSLGQGEQQYF. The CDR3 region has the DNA TGTGCCAGCAGCTTGGGACAGGGGGAGCAGCAGTACTTC.

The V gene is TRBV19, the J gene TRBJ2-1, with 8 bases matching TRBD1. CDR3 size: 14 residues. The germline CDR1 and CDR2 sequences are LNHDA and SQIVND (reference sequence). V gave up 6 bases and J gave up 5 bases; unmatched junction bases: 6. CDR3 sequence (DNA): TGTGCCAGTAGCCCTGGACAGGGAGACAATGAGCAGTTCTTC. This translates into CASSPGQGDNEQFF.

The CDR3 reads CASSPRTSGRAAFTDTQYF. The CDR3 DNA is TGTGCCAGCTCACCTAGGACTAGCGGGAGGGCCGCTTTCACAGATACGCAGTATTTT. The genes are TRBV18 and TRBJ2-3, with 15 bases that match TRBD2. Per germline, CDR1 KGHSH and CDR2 LQKENI. V gave up 3 bases and J gave up 2 bases; unmatched junction bases: 9. The CDR3 runs 19 residues.

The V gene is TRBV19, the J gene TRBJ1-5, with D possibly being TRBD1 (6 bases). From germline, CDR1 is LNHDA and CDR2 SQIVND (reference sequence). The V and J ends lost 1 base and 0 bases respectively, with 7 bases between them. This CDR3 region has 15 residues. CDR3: CASSIGDISNQPQHF. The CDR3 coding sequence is TGTGCCAGTAGTATAGGGGACATTAGCAATCAGCCCCAGCATTTT.

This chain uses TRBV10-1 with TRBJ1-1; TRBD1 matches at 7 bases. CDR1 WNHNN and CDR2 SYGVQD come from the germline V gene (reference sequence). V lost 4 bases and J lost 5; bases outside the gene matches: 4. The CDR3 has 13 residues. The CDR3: CASSAGGYTEAFF. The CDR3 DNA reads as TGCGCCAGCAGTGCAGGGGGTTATACTGAAGCTTTCTTT.

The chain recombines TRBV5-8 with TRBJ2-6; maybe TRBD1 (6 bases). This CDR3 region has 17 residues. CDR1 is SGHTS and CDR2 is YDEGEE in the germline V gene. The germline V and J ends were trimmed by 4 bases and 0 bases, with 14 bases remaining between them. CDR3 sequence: CASSQVGGGSGANVLTF. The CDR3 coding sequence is TGTGCCAGCAGCCAAGTTGGGGGCGGCTCTGGGGCCAACGTCCTGACTTTC.

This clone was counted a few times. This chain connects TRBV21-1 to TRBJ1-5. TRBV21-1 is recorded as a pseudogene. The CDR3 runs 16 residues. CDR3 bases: TGTGCCAGCAGCAAAGCGCTCAGAGGGTCCAATCAGCCCCAGCATTTT. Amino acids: CASSKALRGSNQPQHF.